A single sample is the source of the 20 T cell receptor beta chains below, sequenced in a study of T-cell memory formation after mild COVID-19. TCRdb passed the 5' RACE reads through MiXCR, listing each CDR3 protein once. The sample has about 400,000 distinct CDR3 sequences, approximately 15% seen once. Sequences were obtained from PBMCs or a T cell subset sorted from them (not recorded which). The receptors originated from a man between 18 and 29 years old who had mild COVID-19 (a few samples of this study predate the infection). Cell type and time point are not known.

The V gene is TRBV6-5, the J gene TRBJ2-6; D is unclear. The CDR3 runs to 16 residues. CDR1 and CDR2 (germline): MNHEY, SVGAGI. V was shortened by 6 bases and J by 2 bases, with 14 bases between the two germline ends. CDR3 region: CASRRSGGAGANVLTF. The CDR3, as DNA: TGTGCCAGCAGGCGGTCCGGTGGGGCTGGGGCCAACGTCCTGACTTTC.

The table lists this clonotype with a few counts. The chain recombines TRBV12-3 or TRBV12-4 with TRBJ1-3; D is undetermined. There are 12 residues in the CDR3. V was trimmed by 6 bases and J by 7 bases, leaving 10 bases between them. The CDR3: CASRPSRNTIYF. For the CDR3, the DNA is TGTGCCAGCAGGCCGTCTAGGAACACCATATATTTT.

V gene TRBV6-5 combines with J gene TRBJ1-6; the D gene is possibly TRBD1 (5 bases). Looked up from germline, CDR1 is MNHEY and CDR2 is SVGAGI. The CDR3 sequence is 13 residues long. Between the trimmed V and J ends, which lost 8 bases and 9 bases, there was a span of 14 bases. The CDR3 coding sequence is TGTGCCAGCTCTTGGGGCATGGGTTCACCCCTCCACTTT. Translation: CASSWGMGSPLHF.

This clonotype was seen more than once but under ten times. CDR3 sequence (DNA): TGCAGTGCTAGAGTGGCAGGGGAAATTAACTATGGCTACACCTTC. Its translation is CSARVAGEINYGYTF. The rearrangement uses TRBV20-1 and TRBJ1-2, with TRBD1 as a possible D gene (6 bases). CDR1 DFQATT and CDR2 SNEGSKA come from the germline V gene (reference sequence). The CDR3 runs to 15 residues. V was pared by 1 base and J by 1 base, with 13 bases between.

There are many counts of this clonotype. J is TRBJ1-6 and V is TRBV7-9; 9 nucleotides agree with TRBD1. The J segment lost 9 bases and the V segment lost 5 bases, leaving 14 bases of the junction unmatched. The CDR3 sequence is 17 residues long. Germline V CDR1 and CDR2: SEHNR, FQNEAQ (reference sequence). CDR3 loop: CASSPPARTGVGSPLHF. The CDR3 nucleotides read TGTGCCAGCAGCCCCCCGGCCCGGACAGGGGTGGGTTCACCCCTCCACTTT.

V and J are TRBV12-3 or TRBV12-4 and TRBJ2-5; D is undetermined. This CDR3 contains 12 residues. Trimming cost V 5 bases and J 7 bases, with 11 bases left between them. The CDR3 DNA reads as TGTGCCAGCAGTAAGGACCCTGGGACCCAGTACTTC. Translating it yields CASSKDPGTQYF.

This clonotype turned up a few times. This rearrangement joins TRBV19 to TRBJ2-4, with TRBD2 identical over 10 bases. V was clipped by 3 bases and J by 7 bases; unmatched bases: 15. Germline loops: CDR1 LNHDA, CDR2 SQIVND (reference sequence). The CDR3 totals 18 residues. CDR3 sequence reads: CASSITSGAFSGSNIQYF. CDR3 nucleotides: TGTGCCAGTAGTATTACTAGCGGGGCGTTTTCGGGGTCGAACATTCAGTACTTC.

The chain links TRBV5-1 to TRBJ2-2; 12 nucleotides align to TRBD1. The CDR3 covers 20 residues. Germline loops: CDR1 SGHRS, CDR2 YFSETQ. Trimming cost V 0 bases and J 5 bases; bases outside gene matches: 14. In DNA, the CDR3 is TGCGCCAGCAGCTTGGTTTATGGGACAGGGGGCGTATTGCTAACCGGGGAGCTGTTTTTT. Translated, it gives CASSLVYGTGGVLLTGELFF.

The chain couples TRBV19 to TRBJ1-5; a weak D match, TRBD1 (6 bases). CDR1 is LNHDA, CDR2 SQIVND, per germline (reference sequence). The CDR3 extends over 14 amino acids. Trimming removed 5 bases at V and 5 bases at J, with 13 bases between. DNA for the CDR3: TGTGCCAGTAGTTTAACAGGGTGGGATCAGCCCCAGCATTTT. This codes for CASSLTGWDQPQHF.

This rearrangement joins TRBV4-1 to TRBJ2-5, with TRBD2 as a possible D gene (5 bases). Trimming cost V 3 bases and J 5 bases, with 10 bases left between them. Germline CDR1 reads MGHRA; CDR2 reads YSYEKL. The CDR3 spans 13 residues. CDR3 in DNA: TGCGCCAGCAGCCATAGAGGGTACGAGACCCAGTACTTC. This codes for CASSHRGYETQYF.

For the CDR3, the DNA is TGTGCCAGCAGCTTAAACCAGCGGGGGATCCCAGATACGCAGTATTTT. Its translation is CASSLNQRGIPDTQYF. The chain is built from TRBV7-2 and TRBJ2-3; 8 positions match TRBD2. Germline loops: CDR1 SGHTA, CDR2 FQGNSA. Trimming took 2 bases from V and 4 from J; bases not matched to a gene: 8. The CDR3 is 16 amino acids.

This clonotype was recorded at least ten times. The chain couples TRBV4-2 to TRBJ1-6; D may be TRBD1 (5 bases). V lost 4 bases and J lost 6, with 16 bases in between. Looked up from germline, CDR1 is LGHNA and CDR2 is YNFKEQ. The CDR3 extends over 16 amino acids. CDR3 loop: CASSPSRAGINSPLHF. CDR3 bases: TGTGCCAGCAGCCCTAGTAGGGCAGGGATTAATTCACCCCTCCACTTT.

The chain recombines TRBV7-2 with TRBJ2-5, with D maybe TRBD2 (5 bases). CDR3 length: 14 amino acids. V dropped 5 bases and J dropped 5 bases, with 15 bases sitting between them. Germline assignment: CDR1 SGHTA and CDR2 FQGNSA. CDR3 nucleotide sequence: TGTGCCAGCAGCAAACCAGCTAGCTATGAGACCCAGTACTTC. It yields the protein CASSKPASYETQYF. Full variable domain (rest looked up from reference TRBV7-2 and TRBJ2-5): GAGVSQSPSNKVTEKGKDVELRCDPISGHTALYWYRQSLGQGLEFLIYFQGNSAPDKSGLPSDRFSAERTGGSVSTLTIQRTQQEDSAVYLCASSKPASYETQYFGPGTRLLVL.

The CDR3 nucleotides read TGTGCCTGGAGCGCCGGCTATGGCTACACCTTC. This encodes CAWSAGYGYTF. This sequence joins TRBV30 and TRBJ1-2; D not resolved. The V gene lost 3 bases and the J gene lost 4 bases, with 6 bases spanning the gap. There are 11 residues in the CDR3. CDR1 is GTSNPN, CDR2 SVGIG, per germline (reference sequence).

This clonotype was recorded many times. This chain connects TRBV18 to TRBJ1-1; no reliable D call. The V gene's germline CDR1 is KGHSH and CDR2 LQKENI. Trimming pared 1 base from V and 5 bases from J, leaving 17 bases between. The CDR3 is 16 residues long. CDR3 protein: CASSPLGAVTGTEAFF. The CDR3 DNA is TGTGCCAGCTCACCACTGGGAGCGGTAACGGGAACTGAAGCTTTCTTT.

Written as DNA, the CDR3 is TGTGCCATCAGTCCGGGACTGGGAGCCAGCACAGATACGCAGTATTTT. Amino acid sequence: CAISPGLGASTDTQYF. V and J are TRBV10-3 and TRBJ2-3; D perhaps matches TRBD2 (6 bases). The CDR3 is 16 amino acids. Germline loops: CDR1 ENHRY, CDR2 SYGVKD. V lost 5 bases, J lost 0 bases, and 15 bases lay in between.

The chain joins TRBV6-5 to TRBJ1-6, with no clear D. Germline CDR1 MNHEY, CDR2 SVGAGI. This CDR3 is built from 15 residues. V lost 4 bases and J lost 7, with 14 bases in between. The CDR3 DNA reads as TGTGCCAGCAGTTCCCTAGAGTCCGCCAATTCACCCCTCCACTTT. Amino acids: CASSSLESANSPLHF.

This chain links TRBV7-8 with TRBJ2-7; maybe TRBD2 (6 bases). Trimming took off 1 base at V and 2 bases at J, with 15 bases between the two ends. CDR3 length: 16 residues. Germline loops: CDR1 SGHVS, CDR2 FQNEAQ. The CDR3 sequence is CASSLVGQRATYEQYF. The CDR3 DNA reads TGTGCCAGCAGCTTAGTTGGGCAGCGGGCGACCTACGAGCAGTACTTC.

There are a few counts of this clonotype. The chain uses TRBV7-9 and TRBJ2-7; possibly TRBD1 or TRBD2 for D (6 bases each). The length of the CDR3 is 15 residues. Germline CDR1 reads SEHNR; CDR2 reads FQNEAQ (reference sequence). V shed 5 bases and J shed 2 bases, with 16 bases lying between them. The CDR3 bases are TGTGCCAGCAGCACCTCCCGGGGGCGAGCCTACGAGCAGTACGTC. This gives the protein CASSTSRGRAYEQYV.

This clonotype showed up many times. V usage is TRBV2 and J usage is TRBJ2-5; D remains ambiguous. From germline, CDR1 is SNHLY and CDR2 FYNNEI. V lost 4 bases and J lost 5, with 5 bases in between. The CDR3 loop spans 11 amino acids. The CDR3 sequence: CASSVWETQYF. CDR3 coding DNA: TGTGCCAGCAGTGTGTGGGAGACCCAGTACTTC. The full variable domain, with the rest looked up from reference TRBV2 and TRBJ2-5, is EPEVTQTPSHQVTQMGQEVILRCVPISNHLYFYWYRQILGQKVEFLVSFYNNEISEKSEIFDDQFSVERPDGSNFTLKIRSTKLEDSAMYFCASSVWETQYFGPGTRLLVL.